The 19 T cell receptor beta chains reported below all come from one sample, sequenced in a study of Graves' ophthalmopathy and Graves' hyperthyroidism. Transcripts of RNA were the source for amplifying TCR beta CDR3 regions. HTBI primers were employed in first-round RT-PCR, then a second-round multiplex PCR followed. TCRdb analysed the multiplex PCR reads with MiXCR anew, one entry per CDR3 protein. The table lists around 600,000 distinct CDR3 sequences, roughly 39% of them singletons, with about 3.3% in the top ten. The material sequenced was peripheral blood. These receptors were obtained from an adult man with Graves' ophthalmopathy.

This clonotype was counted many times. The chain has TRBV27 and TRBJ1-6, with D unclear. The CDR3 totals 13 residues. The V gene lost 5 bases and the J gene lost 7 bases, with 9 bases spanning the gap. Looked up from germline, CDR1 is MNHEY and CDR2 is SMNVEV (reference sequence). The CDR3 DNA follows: TGTGCCAGCAGTCTACAGACGAATTCACCCCTCCACTTT. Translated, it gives CASSLQTNSPLHF.

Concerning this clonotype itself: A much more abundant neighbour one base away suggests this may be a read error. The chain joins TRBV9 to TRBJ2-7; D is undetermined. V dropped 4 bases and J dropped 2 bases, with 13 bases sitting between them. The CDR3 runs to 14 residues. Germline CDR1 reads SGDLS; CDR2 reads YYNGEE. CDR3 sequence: CASSSRLYPYEQYF. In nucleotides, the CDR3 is TGTGCCAGCAGCTCCCGACTGTACCCCTACGAGCAGTACTTC.

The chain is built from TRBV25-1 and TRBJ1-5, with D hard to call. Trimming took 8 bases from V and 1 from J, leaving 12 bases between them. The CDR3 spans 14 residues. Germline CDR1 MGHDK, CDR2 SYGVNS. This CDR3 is CASGSPGSNQPQHF. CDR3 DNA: TGTGCCAGCGGTTCCCCGGGGAGCAATCAGCCCCAGCATTTT.

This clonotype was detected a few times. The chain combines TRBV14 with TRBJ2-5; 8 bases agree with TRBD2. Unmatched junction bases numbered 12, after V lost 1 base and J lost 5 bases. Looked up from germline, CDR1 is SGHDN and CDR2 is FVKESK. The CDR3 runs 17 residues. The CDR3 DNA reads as TGTGCCAGCAGCCAAGGTAGCGGGGTTTACCTTGGGGAGACCCAGTACTTC. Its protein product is CASSQGSGVYLGETQYF.

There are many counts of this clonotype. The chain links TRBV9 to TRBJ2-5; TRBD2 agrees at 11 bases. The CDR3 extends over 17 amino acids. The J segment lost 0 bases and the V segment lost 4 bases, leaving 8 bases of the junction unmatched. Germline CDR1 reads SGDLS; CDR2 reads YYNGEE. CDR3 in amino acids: CASSPRSLAGDQETQYF. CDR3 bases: TGTGCCAGCAGCCCGCGTTCACTAGCGGGGGACCAAGAGACCCAGTACTTC.

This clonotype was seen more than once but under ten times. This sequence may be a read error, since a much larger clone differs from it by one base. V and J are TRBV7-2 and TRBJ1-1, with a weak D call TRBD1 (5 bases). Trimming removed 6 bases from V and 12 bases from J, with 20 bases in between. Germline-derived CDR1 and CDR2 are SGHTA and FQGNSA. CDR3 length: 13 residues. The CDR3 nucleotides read TGTGCCAGCAGTGATTTGCAATCCGGGACGCCTTTCTTT. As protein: CASSDLQSGTPFF. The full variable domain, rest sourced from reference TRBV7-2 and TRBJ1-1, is GAGVSQSPSNKVTEKGKDVELRCDPISGHTALYWYRQSLGQGLEFLIYFQGNSAPDKSGLPSDRFSAERTGGSVSTLTIQRTQQEDSAVYLCASSDLQSGTPFFGQGTRLTVV.

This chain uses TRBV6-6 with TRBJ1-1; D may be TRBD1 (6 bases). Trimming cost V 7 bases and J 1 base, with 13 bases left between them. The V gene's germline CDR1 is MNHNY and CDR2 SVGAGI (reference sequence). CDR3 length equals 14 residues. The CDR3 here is CASTRGPGNTEAFF. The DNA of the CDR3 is TGTGCCAGCACTCGGGGGCCGGGGAACACTGAAGCTTTCTTT.

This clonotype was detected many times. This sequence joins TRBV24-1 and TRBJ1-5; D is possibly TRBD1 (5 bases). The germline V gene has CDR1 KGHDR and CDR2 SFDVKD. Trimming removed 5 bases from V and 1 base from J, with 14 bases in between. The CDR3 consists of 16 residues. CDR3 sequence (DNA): TGTGCCACCAGTGTTCTTGACAGCGGGAGCAATCAGCCCCAGCATTTT. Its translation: CATSVLDSGSNQPQHF.

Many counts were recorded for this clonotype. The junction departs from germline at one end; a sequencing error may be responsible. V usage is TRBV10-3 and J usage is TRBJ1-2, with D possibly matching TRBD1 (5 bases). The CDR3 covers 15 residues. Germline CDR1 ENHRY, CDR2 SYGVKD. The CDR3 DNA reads TGTGCCAGCAGTTGGTCTGGGGGATCTAACTATGGCTACACCTTC. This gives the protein CASSWSGGSNYGYTF.

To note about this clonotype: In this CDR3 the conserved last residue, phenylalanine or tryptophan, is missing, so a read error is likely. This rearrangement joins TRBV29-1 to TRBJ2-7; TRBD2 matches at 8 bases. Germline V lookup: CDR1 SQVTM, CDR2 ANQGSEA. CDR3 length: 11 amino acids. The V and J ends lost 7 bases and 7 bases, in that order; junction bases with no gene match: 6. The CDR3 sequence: CSAGGGREQYI. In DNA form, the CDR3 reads TGCAGCGCGGGAGGGGGGCGTGAGCAGTACATC.

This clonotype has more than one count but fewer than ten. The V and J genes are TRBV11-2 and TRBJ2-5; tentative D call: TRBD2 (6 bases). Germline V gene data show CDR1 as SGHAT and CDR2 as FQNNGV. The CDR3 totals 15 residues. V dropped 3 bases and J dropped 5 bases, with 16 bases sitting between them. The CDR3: CASSLGGASVETQYF. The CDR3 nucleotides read TGTGCCAGCAGCTTGGGAGGCGCTAGCGTGGAGACCCAGTACTTC.

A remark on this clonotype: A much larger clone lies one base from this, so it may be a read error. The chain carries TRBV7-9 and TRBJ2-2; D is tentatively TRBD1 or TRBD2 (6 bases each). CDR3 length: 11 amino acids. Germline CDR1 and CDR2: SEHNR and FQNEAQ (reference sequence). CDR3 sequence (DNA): TGTGCCAGCAGCTTAGAGGGGGGGCTGTTTTTT. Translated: CASSLEGGLFF.

The CDR3 bases are TGTGCCAGCAGTTACTTGGGAGTACAGGGGGGAAACACCATATATTTT. The encoded protein is CASSYLGVQGGNTIYF. The gene calls are TRBV27 and TRBJ1-3; 7 nucleotides match TRBD1. J was trimmed by 4 bases and V by 4 bases; bases with no gene match: 10. In germline, CDR1 is MNHEY, CDR2 SMNVEV (reference sequence). This CDR3 has 16 amino acids.

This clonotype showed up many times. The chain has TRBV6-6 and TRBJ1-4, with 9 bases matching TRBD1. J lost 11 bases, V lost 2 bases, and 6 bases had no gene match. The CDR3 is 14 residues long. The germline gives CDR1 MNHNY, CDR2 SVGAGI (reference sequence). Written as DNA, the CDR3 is TGTGCCAGCAGTTACCGGGGACAGGGCGCTAAACTGTTTTTT. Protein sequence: CASSYRGQGAKLFF.

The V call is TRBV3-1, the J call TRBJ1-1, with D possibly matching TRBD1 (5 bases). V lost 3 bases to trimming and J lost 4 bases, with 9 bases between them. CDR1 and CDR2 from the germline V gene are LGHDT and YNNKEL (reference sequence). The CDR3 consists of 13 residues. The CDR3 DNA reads TGTGCCAGCAGCCAGGAGGGGCCCACTGAAGCTTTCTTT. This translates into CASSQEGPTEAFF.

DNA of the CDR3: TGTGCCAGCAGTGAAGGGACCGGGACCTATGGCTACACCTTC. This encodes CASSEGTGTYGYTF. The V and J genes are TRBV25-1 and TRBJ1-2; D may be TRBD1 (5 bases). Trimming left V 2 bases short and J 4 bases short, with 11 bases between. In germline, CDR1 is MGHDK, CDR2 SYGVNS. The CDR3 consists of 14 residues.

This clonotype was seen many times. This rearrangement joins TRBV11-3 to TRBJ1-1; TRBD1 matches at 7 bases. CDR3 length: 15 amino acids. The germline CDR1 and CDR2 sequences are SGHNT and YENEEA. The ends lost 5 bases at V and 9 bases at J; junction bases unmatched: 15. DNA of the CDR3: TGTGCCAGCAGCCGAGGAGGGGACAGAGACGTAAAAGCTTTCTTT. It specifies CASSRGGDRDVKAFF.

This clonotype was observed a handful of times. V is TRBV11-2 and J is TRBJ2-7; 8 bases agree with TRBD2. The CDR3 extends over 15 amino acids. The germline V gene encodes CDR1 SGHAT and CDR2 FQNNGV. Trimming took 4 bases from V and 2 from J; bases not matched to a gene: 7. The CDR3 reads CASSSGLALTYEQYF. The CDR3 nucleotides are TGTGCCAGCAGCTCCGGACTAGCTCTCACCTACGAGCAGTACTTC.

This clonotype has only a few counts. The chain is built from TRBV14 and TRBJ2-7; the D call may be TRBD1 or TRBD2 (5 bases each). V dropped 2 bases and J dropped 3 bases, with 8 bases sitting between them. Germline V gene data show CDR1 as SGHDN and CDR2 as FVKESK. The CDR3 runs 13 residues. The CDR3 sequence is CASSQWGNYEQYF. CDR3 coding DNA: TGTGCCAGCAGCCAATGGGGGAACTACGAGCAGTACTTC.